These 10 T cell receptor beta chains originate from one sample sequenced in a study of blood T cells in healthy people across ages. The use of a sample-barcoded 5' primer and a J-beta primer mix characterized a second PCR of roughly 7 to 11 cycles. Using its own MiXCR run on the 5' RACE reads, TCRdb lists one record per CDR3 protein. Among more than 550,000 distinct CDR3 sequences listed, 20% to 25% were seen once. Sequences were obtained from blood. The receptors here all came from a man between 65 and 85 years old in good health.

V usage is TRBV11-2 and J usage is TRBJ2-1; D tentatively fits TRBD1 or TRBD2 (6 bases each). V was pared by 5 bases and J by 5 bases, with 16 bases between. CDR1 is SGHAT, CDR2 FQNNGV, per germline. This CDR3 spans 15 amino acids. The CDR3, as DNA: TGTGCCAGCAGCACCCTAAGGGGGGTCCACAATGAGCAGTTCTTC. It encodes CASSTLRGVHNEQFF.

V gene TRBV20-1 combines with J gene TRBJ2-5, with a possible D match to TRBD2 (5 bases). The DNA end is more similar to TRBJ2-7, so the J call may be wrong. The germline gives CDR1 DFQATT, CDR2 SNEGSKA (reference sequence). The CDR3 covers 12 residues. The CDR3 DNA follows: TGCAGTGCTAGTCGCCGGGGAAGCGAGCAGTACTTC. This translates into CSASRRGSEQYF.

The chain recombines TRBV6-1 with TRBJ1-5; TRBD1 matches at 10 bases. Germline CDR1 MNHNS, CDR2 SASEGT. Trimming removed 5 bases from V and 6 bases from J; junction bases left unmatched: 16. The CDR3 is 18 amino acids. Here the CDR3 DNA reads TGTGCCAGCAGTCCGGGGACAGGGGTAGGGGCCACGGCTCAGCCCCAGCATTTT. It encodes CASSPGTGVGATAQPQHF.

CDR3 in amino acids: CASSLEVGANTIYF. The CDR3 nucleotides read TGTGCCAGCAGCTTAGAGGTCGGAGCAAACACCATATATTTT. The chain links TRBV11-1 to TRBJ1-3, with no clear D. The CDR3 consists of 14 residues. The germline V gene encodes CDR1 SGHAT and CDR2 FQDESV (reference sequence). The germline V and J ends were trimmed by 1 base and 6 bases, with 10 bases remaining between them.

The chain carries TRBV29-1 and TRBJ2-5; D might be TRBD2 (6 bases). The assigned J gene may be wrong: the sequence end matches TRBJ2-1 better. The CDR3 runs to 12 residues. Germline V gene sequence: CDR1 SQVTM, CDR2 ANQGSEA. CDR3 coding DNA: TGCAGCTCCCGACTAGTAAAGAATGAGCAGTTCTTC. Protein sequence: CSSRLVKNEQFF.

This clonotype was found once. CDR3 amino acids: CASSQDLQGDETQYF. CDR3 nucleotide sequence: TGCGCCAGCAGCCAAGATTTACAGGGTGATGAGACCCAGTACTTC. The chain has TRBV4-3 and TRBJ2-5; a weak D match, TRBD1 (6 bases). The CDR3 has 15 amino acids. Germline values: CDR1 LGHNA, CDR2 YSLEER. The V gene lost 0 bases and the J gene lost 5 bases, with 13 bases spanning the gap.

The chain joins TRBV27 to TRBJ2-5, with unresolved D. The germline V and J ends were trimmed by 0 bases and 4 bases, with 9 bases remaining between them. The CDR3 totals 14 residues. Germline CDR1 reads MNHEY; CDR2 reads SMNVEV (reference sequence). The CDR3 coding sequence is TGTGCCAGCAGTTTATCGAGAAGGGCAGAGACCCAGTACTTC. Its protein is CASSLSRRAETQYF.

This chain joins TRBV10-3 and TRBJ2-7; D not certain. The CDR3 has 15 residues. Germline values: CDR1 ENHRY, CDR2 SYGVKD. Trimming took 3 bases from V and 2 from J, leaving 14 bases between them. The CDR3 loop is CAISEAQQSAYEQYF. In DNA form, the CDR3 reads TGTGCCATCAGTGAAGCGCAGCAAAGCGCCTACGAGCAGTACTTC.

This clonotype occurred a few times. The rearrangement joins TRBV6-5 to TRBJ1-2, with 7 bases aligning to TRBD1. The CDR3 covers 15 residues. Unmatched junction bases numbered 11, after V lost 2 bases and J lost 8 bases. Germline V gene sequence: CDR1 MNHEY, CDR2 SVGAGI. Written as DNA, the CDR3 is TGTGCCAGCAGTTACGGTGGAGGGGGCTTTGTCGGCTACACCTTC. It is translated as CASSYGGGGFVGYTF.

The chain employs TRBV5-1 and TRBJ2-1; D ambiguous. Trimming removed 1 base at V and 4 bases at J, with 9 bases between. The CDR3 length is 14 residues. CDR1 and CDR2 (germline): SGHRS, YFSETQ. This CDR3 reads CASSLSGQYNEQFF. CDR3 coding DNA: TGCGCCAGCAGCTTGTCCGGCCAGTACAATGAGCAGTTCTTC.